The source of this TCR beta chain is a study of blood T cells in healthy people across ages. CDR1 LGHNA and CDR2 YSLEER come from the germline V gene. The CDR3 sequence is 17 residues long. Comment on this clonotype: Germline is not matched at one junction end, which may reflect a read error.

A second about 7 to 12 cycle PCR used barcoded and J-beta primers. TCRdb re-called the 5' RACE reads with MiXCR, one entry per CDR3 protein. The sample holds about a million distinct CDR3 sequences, around 46% seen once. The chain employs TRBV4-3 and TRBJ1-5, with D perhaps matching TRBD1 (5 bases). The receptor was derived from a man aged 25-45 years in good health. The sequenced sample was blood. The CDR3 region has the DNA TGCGTCAGCAGCCAAGATTGGCTGCAGGGAGACTATCAGCCCCAGCATTTT. It codes for CVSSQDWLQGDYQPQHF.